The clone carrying this T cell receptor beta chain has more than one count but fewer than ten. Time point indicated: patch test 1, 2 weeks after DPC sensitization. The treatment was: therapeutic diphenylcyclopropenone sensitization with weekly scalp DPC. Each patch-test visit's blood sample preceded patch application. The data originate from a study of human T cells and chemical hapten exposure. As for the study in general: Donors were sensitized with 2% DPC on the upper inner arm. Reading of the patch tests, which applied 0.01% DPC to the upper back, occurred at 6 days.

One entry per CDR3 protein results from TCRdb running MiXCR on the RACE reads. Found here are a few hundred thousand distinct CDR3 sequences, around 5% of them singletons; the top ten hold roughly 2.4%. CDR3 length: 13 amino acids. Germline V gene sequence: CDR1 DFQATT, CDR2 SNEGSKA (reference sequence). Trimming cost V 3 bases and J 5 bases, with 13 bases left between them. The genes are TRBV20-1 and TRBJ1-1; TRBD1 might be the D (5 bases). The source was whole blood, collected in connection with sensitization to the hapten diphenylcyclopropenone (DPC). The receptor comes from a woman aged 50 to 60 with alopecia areata. Some clones in this sample may be carry-over from other donors' samples. The CDR3 spells CSARGAGGTEAFF. CDR3 in DNA: TGCAGTGCTAGGGGTGCGGGGGGGACTGAAGCTTTCTTT.